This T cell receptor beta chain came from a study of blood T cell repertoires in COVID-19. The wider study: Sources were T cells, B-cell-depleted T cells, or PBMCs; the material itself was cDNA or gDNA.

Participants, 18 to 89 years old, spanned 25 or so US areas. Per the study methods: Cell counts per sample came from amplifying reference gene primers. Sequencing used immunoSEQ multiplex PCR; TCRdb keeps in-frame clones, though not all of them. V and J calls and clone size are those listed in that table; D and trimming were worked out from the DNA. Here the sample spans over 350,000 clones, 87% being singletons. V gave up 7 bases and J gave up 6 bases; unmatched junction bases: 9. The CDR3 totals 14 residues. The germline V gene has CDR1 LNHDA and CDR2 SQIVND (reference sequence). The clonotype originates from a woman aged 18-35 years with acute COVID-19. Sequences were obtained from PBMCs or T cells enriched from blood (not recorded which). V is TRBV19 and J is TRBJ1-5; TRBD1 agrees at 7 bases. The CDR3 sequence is CASNKDRVSQPQHF. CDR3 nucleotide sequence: TGTGCCAGTAATAAAGACAGGGTCAGTCAGCCCCAGCATTTT.